The clone carrying this T cell receptor beta chain was seen a handful of times. Antigen: not known. Every donor had blood drawn once into heparin, roughly 110 mL on average. The data were obtained in a study of beta chain features in type 1 diabetes. General study results and limits: Shorter TCRB CDR3s, moderately but significantly so, marked every one of the four CD4+ subsets in Type 1 diabetes patients.

Sequencing targeted expressed TCRB transcripts, as all isolated RNA had been reverse transcribed. Using immunoSEQ multiplex PCR, the repertoire was profiled, and TCRdb retains in-frame clones only, with some absent. The sample has roughly 50,000 clones; roughly 39% are singletons. Sequences were obtained from Tregs from blood. This TCR came from a man aged 25-45 years with type 1 diabetes.

CDR3 nucleotide sequence: TGTGCCATCCAAACAGGGGGCCTGTATACGCAGTATTTT. Translated, it gives CAIQTGGLYTQYF. The V and J genes are TRBV6-6 and TRBJ2-3, with 9 positions matching TRBD1. CDR3 length equals 13 residues. J was trimmed by 7 bases and V by 10 bases; bases with no gene match: 9. Germline assignment: CDR1 MNHNY and CDR2 SVGAGI (reference sequence).